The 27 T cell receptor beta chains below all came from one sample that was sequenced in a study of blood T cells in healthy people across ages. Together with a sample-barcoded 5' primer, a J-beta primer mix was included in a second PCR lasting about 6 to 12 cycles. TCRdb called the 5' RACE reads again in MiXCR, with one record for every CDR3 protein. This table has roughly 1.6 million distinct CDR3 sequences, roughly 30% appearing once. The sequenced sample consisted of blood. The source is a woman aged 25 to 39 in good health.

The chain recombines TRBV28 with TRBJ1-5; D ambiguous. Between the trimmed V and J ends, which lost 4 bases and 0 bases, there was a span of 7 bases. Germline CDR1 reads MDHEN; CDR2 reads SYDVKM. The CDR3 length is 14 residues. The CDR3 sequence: CASSSQISNQPQHF. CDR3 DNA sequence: TGTGCCAGCAGTTCCCAGATTAGCAATCAGCCCCAGCATTTT. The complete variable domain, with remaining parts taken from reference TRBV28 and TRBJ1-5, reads DVKVTQSSRYLVKRTGEKVFLECVQDMDHENMFWYRQDPGLGLRLIYFSYDVKMKEKGDIPEGYSVSREKKERFSLILESASTNQTSMYLCASSSQISNQPQHFGDGTRLSIL.

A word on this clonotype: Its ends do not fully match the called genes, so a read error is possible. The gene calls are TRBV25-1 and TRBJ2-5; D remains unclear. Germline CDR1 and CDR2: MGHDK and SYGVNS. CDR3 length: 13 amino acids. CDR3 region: CASSAPTQGTQYF. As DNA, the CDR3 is TGTGCCAGCAGTGCCCCGACGCAAGGGACCCAGTACTTC.

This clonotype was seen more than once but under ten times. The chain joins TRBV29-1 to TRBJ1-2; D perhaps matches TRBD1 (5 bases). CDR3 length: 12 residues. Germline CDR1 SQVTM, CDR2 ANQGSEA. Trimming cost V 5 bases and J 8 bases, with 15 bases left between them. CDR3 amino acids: CSVFTWGDGYTF. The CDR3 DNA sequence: TGCAGCGTTTTTACCTGGGGGGACGGCTACACCTTC. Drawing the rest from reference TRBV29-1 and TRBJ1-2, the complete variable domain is SAVISQKPSRDICQRGTSLTIQCQVDSQVTMMFWYRQQPGQSLTLIATANQGSEATYESGFVIDKFPISRPNLTFSTLTVSNMSPEDSSIYLCSVFTWGDGYTFGSGTRLTVV.

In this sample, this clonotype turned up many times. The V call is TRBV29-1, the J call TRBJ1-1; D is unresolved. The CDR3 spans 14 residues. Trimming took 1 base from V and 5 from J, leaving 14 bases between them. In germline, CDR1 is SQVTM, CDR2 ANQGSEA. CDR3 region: CSVEVLGESTEAFF. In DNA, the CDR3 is TGCAGCGTTGAAGTTCTAGGAGAGTCGACTGAAGCTTTCTTT.

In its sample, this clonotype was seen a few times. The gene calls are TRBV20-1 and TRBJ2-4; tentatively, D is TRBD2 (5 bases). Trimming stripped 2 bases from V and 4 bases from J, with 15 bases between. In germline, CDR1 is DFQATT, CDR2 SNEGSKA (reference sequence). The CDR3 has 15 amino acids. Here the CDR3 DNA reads TGCAGTGCTAGAATTTCGGGAAGGACTAAAAACATTCAGTACTTC. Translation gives CSARISGRTKNIQYF.

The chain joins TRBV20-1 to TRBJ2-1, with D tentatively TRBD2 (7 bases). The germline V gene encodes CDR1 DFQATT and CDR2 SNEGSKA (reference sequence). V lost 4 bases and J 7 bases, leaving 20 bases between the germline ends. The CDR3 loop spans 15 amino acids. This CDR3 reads CSAKKGEGPLNEQFF. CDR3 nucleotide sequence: TGCAGTGCTAAGAAGGGGGAGGGCCCGTTAAATGAGCAGTTCTTC.

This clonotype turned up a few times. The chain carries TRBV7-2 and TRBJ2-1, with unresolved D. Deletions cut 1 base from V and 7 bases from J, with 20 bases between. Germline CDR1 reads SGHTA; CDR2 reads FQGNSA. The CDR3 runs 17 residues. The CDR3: CASSLESRLLGHNEQFF. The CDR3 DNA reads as TGTGCCAGCAGCTTAGAGTCCCGACTTTTAGGTCATAATGAGCAGTTCTTC.

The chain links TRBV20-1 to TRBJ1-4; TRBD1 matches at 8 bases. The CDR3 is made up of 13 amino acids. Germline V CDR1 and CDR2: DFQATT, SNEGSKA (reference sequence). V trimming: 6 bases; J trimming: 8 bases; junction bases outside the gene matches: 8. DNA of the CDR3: TGCAGTGCCACAGACAGGGGAGGGGAAAAACTGTTTTTT. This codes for CSATDRGGEKLFF.

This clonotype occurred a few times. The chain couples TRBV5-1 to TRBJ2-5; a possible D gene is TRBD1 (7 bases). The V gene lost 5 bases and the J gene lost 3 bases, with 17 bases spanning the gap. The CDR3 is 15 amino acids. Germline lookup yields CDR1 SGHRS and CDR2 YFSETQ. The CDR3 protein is CASRNRGGDEETQYF. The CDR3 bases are TGCGCCAGCAGGAACAGGGGAGGTGACGAAGAGACCCAGTACTTC.

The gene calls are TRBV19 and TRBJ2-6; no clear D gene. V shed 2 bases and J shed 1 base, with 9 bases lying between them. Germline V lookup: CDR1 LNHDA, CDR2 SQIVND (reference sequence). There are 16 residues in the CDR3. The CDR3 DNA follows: TGTGCCAGTAGTATAATTGACATATCTGGGGCCAACGTCCTGACTTTC. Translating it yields CASSIIDISGANVLTF.

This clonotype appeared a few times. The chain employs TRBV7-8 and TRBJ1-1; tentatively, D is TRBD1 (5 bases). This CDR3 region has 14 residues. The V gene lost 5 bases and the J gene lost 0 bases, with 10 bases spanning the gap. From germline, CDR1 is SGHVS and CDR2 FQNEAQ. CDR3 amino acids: CASSPPQVNTEAFF. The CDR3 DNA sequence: TGTGCCAGCAGCCCCCCACAGGTGAACACTGAAGCTTTCTTT.

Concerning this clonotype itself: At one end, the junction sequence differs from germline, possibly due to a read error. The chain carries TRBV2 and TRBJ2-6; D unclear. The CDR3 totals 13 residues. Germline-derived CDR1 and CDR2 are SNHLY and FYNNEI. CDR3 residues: CADRSSGVNVLTF. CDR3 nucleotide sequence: TGTGCCGACCGGTCCTCTGGGGTCAACGTCCTGACTTTC.

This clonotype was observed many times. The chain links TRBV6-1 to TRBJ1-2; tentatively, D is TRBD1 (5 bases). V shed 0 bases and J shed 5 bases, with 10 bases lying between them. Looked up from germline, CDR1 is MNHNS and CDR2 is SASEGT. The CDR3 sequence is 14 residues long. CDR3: CASSEAQGMYGYTF. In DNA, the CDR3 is TGTGCCAGCAGTGAAGCGCAGGGAATGTATGGCTACACCTTC.

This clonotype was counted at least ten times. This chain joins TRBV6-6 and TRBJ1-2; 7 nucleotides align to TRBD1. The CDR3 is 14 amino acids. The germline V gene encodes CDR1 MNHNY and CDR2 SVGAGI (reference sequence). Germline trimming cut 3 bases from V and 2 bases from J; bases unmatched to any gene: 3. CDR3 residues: CASSYSTGNYGYTF. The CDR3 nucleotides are TGTGCCAGCAGTTATTCGACAGGGAACTATGGCTACACCTTC.

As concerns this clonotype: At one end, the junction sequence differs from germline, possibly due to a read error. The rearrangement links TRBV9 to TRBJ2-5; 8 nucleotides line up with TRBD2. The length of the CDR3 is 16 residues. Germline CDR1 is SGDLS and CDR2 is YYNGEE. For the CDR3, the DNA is TGTGCCAGCAGCCCACGACTAGCGCCCTCGGAAGAGGCCCAGTACTTC. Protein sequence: CASSPRLAPSEEAQYF.

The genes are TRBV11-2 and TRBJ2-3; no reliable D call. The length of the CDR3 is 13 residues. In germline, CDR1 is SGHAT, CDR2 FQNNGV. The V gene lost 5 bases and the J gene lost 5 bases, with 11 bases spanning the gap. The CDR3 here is CASSPGIIDTQYF. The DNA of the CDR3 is TGTGCCAGCAGCCCTGGCATAATAGATACGCAGTATTTT.

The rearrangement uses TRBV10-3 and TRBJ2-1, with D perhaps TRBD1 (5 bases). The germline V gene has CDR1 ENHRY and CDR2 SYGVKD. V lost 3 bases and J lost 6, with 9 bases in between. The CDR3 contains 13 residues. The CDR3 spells CAISESTVNEQFF. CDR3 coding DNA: TGTGCCATCAGTGAATCGACAGTCAATGAGCAGTTCTTC.

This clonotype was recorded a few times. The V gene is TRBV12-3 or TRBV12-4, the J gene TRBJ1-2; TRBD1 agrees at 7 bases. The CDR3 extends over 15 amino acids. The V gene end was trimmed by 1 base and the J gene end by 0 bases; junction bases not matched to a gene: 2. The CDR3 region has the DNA TGTGCCAGCAGTTTAGTTGACAGGGCTAACTATGGCTACACCTTC. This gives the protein CASSLVDRANYGYTF.

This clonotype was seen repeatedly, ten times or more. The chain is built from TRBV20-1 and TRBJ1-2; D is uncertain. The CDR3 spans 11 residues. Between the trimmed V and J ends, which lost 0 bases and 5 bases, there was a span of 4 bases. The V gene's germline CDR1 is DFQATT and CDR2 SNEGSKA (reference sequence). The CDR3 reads CSAREEYGYTF. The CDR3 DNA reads TGCAGTGCTAGAGAGGAATATGGCTACACCTTC.

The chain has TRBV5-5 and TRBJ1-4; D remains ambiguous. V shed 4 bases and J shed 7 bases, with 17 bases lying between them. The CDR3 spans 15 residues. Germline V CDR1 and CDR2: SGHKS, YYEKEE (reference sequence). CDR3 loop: CASSPWQRSGEKLFF. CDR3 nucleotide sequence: TGTGCCAGCAGCCCTTGGCAGAGGAGCGGTGAAAAACTGTTTTTT.

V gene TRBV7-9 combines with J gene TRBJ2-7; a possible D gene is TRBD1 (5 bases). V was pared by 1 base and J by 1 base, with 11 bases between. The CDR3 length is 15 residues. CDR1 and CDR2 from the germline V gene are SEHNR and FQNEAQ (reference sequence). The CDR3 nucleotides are TGTGCCAGCAGCTTAGTTTTGGCAGGGTCCTACGAGCAGTACTTC. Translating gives CASSLVLAGSYEQYF.

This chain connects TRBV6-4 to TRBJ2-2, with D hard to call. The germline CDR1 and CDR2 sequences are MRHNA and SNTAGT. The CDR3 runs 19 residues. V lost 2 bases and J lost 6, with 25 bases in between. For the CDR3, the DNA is TGTGCCAGCAGTGACATCGTACAAGGAATATTCGTCAGCCCCGGGGAGCTGTTTTTT. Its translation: CASSDIVQGIFVSPGELFF.

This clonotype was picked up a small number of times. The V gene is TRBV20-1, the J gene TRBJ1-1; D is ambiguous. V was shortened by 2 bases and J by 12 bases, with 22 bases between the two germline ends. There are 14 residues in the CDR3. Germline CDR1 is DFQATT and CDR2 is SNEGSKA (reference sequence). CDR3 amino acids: CSARPNRGASKTFF. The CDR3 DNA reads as TGCAGTGCTAGACCCAATAGAGGAGCCTCGAAAACTTTCTTT.

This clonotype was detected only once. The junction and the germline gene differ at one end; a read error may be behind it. CDR3 amino acids: CASSELRGLLSCNEQFF. In nucleotides, the CDR3 is TGTGCCAGCAGTGAATTAAGGGGGCTACTCTCCTGCAATGAGCAGTTCTTC. The chain links TRBV25-1 to TRBJ2-1, with 7 positions matching TRBD1. CDR1 and CDR2 (germline): MGHDK, SYGVNS. This CDR3 is built from 17 residues.

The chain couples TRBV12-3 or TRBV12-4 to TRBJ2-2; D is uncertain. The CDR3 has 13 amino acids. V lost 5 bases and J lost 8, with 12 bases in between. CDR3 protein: CASSPRLAGELFF. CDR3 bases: TGTGCCAGCAGTCCAAGACTGGCTGGGGAGCTGTTTTTT.

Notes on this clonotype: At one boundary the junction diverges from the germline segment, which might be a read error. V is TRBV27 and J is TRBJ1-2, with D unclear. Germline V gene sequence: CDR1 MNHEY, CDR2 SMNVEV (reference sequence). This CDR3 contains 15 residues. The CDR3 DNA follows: TGTGCCAGCAGTTTATCCCCAGGCCAATTCTATGGCTGCACCTTC. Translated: CASSLSPGQFYGCTF.

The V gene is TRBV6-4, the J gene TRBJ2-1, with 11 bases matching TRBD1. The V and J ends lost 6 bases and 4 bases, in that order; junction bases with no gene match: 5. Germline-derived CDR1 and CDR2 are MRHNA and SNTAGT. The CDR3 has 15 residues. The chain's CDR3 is CASRPDRGRYNEQFF. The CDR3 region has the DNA TGTGCCAGCAGACCGGACAGGGGGCGATACAATGAGCAGTTCTTC.